The TCR beta chain described here comes from a study of spatial heterogeneity in lung cancer. Study conclusions and caveats: One measure, the expanded intratumoral alpha and beta TCR count, tracked tumor mutation counts.

Each TCR cDNA molecule carried a unique molecular identifier. MiXCR, run by TCRdb on the 5' RACE reads, gives a single entry per CDR3 protein. The repertoire holds about 3,000 distinct CDR3 sequences, 15% to 20% seen once, with approximately 14% in the top ten. In its sample, this clonotype was seen a few times. Its antigen is not known. This beta chain appears as a stray read in a library generated for alpha chains; its size is not informative. Indicated time point: sample taken at primary tumor resection. The sequence was collected from a male donor with early-stage non-small cell lung cancer. Sequencing used lung tumor tissue, obtained at surgery.

CDR3 loop: CASSPPGQGEAFF. The CDR3 DNA sequence: TGTGCCAGCAGTCCCCCGGGACAGGGGGAAGCTTTCTTT. This chain joins TRBV12-3 or TRBV12-4 and TRBJ1-1; 10 nucleotides line up with TRBD1. The junction had 5 bases not matched to a gene; V was cut back by 5 bases and J by 8 bases. The CDR3 sequence is 13 residues long.